These T cell receptor beta chains were read from a single sample in a study of CD8 T cells in ankylosing spondylitis. Each CDR3 protein is one row after TCRdb ran MiXCR on the 5' RACE reads. Of 130,000 or so distinct CDR3 sequences detected, 15% to 20% appear once; the ten largest clones hold about 33%. Sequenced: blood, either unsorted or a sorted T cell fraction (not recorded which). These receptors were taken from a male donor with ankylosing spondylitis. CDR3s include the opening cysteine and the closing phenylalanine or tryptophan. The D gene is left open where the match is weak. Only part of the rows carry a size: once, few, many, or a class if the clone is expanded.

>TRBJ1-2|NA|TRBV6-4|TRBD1
CASSDALGQGSYTF
TGTGCCAGCAGTGATGCCCTGGGACAGGGGAGCTACACCTTC
>TRBJ2-1|few|TRBV6-4|NA
CATRISGGEQFF
TGTGCCACCCGGATCAGCGGAGGTGAGCAGTTCTTC
>TRBJ2-3|NA|TRBV9|TRBD1
CASSVEAGGRTDTQYF
TGTGCCAGCAGCGTAGAGGCAGGGGGCCGCACAGATACGCAGTATTTT
>TRBJ2-7|few|TRBV28|NA
CASSFVGGLYEQYF
TGTGCCAGCAGTTTTGTCGGGGGACTCTACGAGCAGTACTTC
>TRBJ2-2|few|TRBV12-3/TRBV12-4|NA
CASSSGVSTGELFF
TGTGCCAGCAGTTCAGGAGTGTCCACCGGGGAGCTGTTTTTT
>TRBJ1-4|few|TRBV11-2|TRBD1
CASSVQGALEKLFF
TGTGCCAGCAGCGTACAGGGGGCGCTTGAAAAACTGTTTTTT
>TRBJ2-7|few|TRBV7-8|NA
CASSSRDKAYEQYF
TGTGCCAGCAGCTCCCGGGACAAAGCCTACGAGCAGTACTTC
>TRBJ2-7|few|TRBV29-1|TRBD1
CSARGQGQQYF
TGCAGCGCAAGAGGACAGGGACAGCAGTACTTC
>TRBJ2-3|NA|TRBV20-1|NA
CSAGRTDTDTQYF
TGCAGTGCTGGGCGGACAGACACAGATACGCAGTATTTT
>TRBJ2-3|NA|TRBV19|NA
CASSWGVSGFTDTQYF
TGTGCCAGTAGTTGGGGAGTAAGCGGGTTCACAGATACGCAGTATTTT
>TRBJ2-1|few|TRBV7-9|TRBD1
CASRRTTGSLSNEQFF
TGTGCCAGCAGACGCACGACAGGGAGTTTGAGTAATGAGCAGTTCTTC
>TRBJ2-1|few|TRBV27|TRBD2
CASSLLAGRPIWQFF
TGTGCCAGCAGTTTATTAGCCGGGAGGCCCATATGGCAGTTCTTC
>TRBJ2-7|NA|TRBV3-1|NA
CASSHQQGEQYF
TGTGCCAGCAGCCACCAACAGGGAGAGCAGTACTTC
>TRBJ2-3|few|TRBV6-2/TRBV6-3|TRBD2
CASGSVRRESDTQYF
TGTGCCAGCGGGTCAGTGAGGCGGGAGTCAGATACGCAGTATTTT
>TRBJ2-7|NA|TRBV20-1|NA
CSARAGHSYEQYF
TGCAGTGCTAGAGCTGGACACTCCTACGAGCAGTACTTC
>TRBJ2-7|few|TRBV29-1|TRBD1
CSVGWDRSSYEQYF
TGCAGCGTTGGGTGGGACAGAAGCTCCTACGAGCAGTACTTC
>TRBJ1-2|NA|TRBV29-1|TRBD1
CSVEEEGAFLNYGYTF
TGCAGCGTTGAAGAAGAGGGGGCCTTCTTAAACTATGGCTACACCTTC
>TRBJ1-1|few|TRBV20-1|NA
CSAGWAEENTEAFF
TGCAGTGCAGGGTGGGCAGAGGAGAACACTGAAGCTTTCTTT
>TRBJ2-2|NA|TRBV6-1|NA
CATSRGPNTGELFF
TGTGCCACCTCTCGCGGGCCGAACACCGGGGAGCTGTTTTTT
>TRBJ2-7|many|TRBV4-2|TRBD2
CASSQELAETYEQYF
TGTGCCAGCAGCCAAGAACTAGCGGAGACCTACGAGCAGTACTTC
>TRBJ2-2|NA|TRBV4-3|TRBD2
CASSQGLAVTGELFF
TGCGCCAGCAGCCAGGGACTAGCCGTAACCGGGGAGCTGTTTTTT
>TRBJ2-7|NA|TRBV14|NA
CASSQYKANEQYF
TGTGCCAGCAGCCAATACAAAGCCAACGAGCAGTACTTC
>TRBJ1-1|few|TRBV3-1|NA
CASSQDRGQKTEAFF
TGTGCCAGCAGCCAAGATAGAGGACAGAAGACTGAAGCTTTCTTT
>TRBJ2-1|few|TRBV7-9|NA
CASSLSRLGVHEQFF
TGTGCCAGCAGCTTATCTAGGCTAGGAGTCCATGAGCAGTTCTTC
>TRBJ2-7|NA|TRBV7-9|NA
CASSPQGRPYEQYF
TGTGCCAGCAGCCCCCAAGGCCGGCCCTACGAGCAGTACTTC
>TRBJ2-7|few|TRBV5-1|TRBD2
CASSLRAGGRYEQYF
TGCGCCAGCAGCTTGAGAGCGGGAGGCAGATACGAGCAGTACTTC